This T cell receptor beta chain was recorded in a study of regulatory T cells in long-lasting Graves disease. Study at large: For under 3 months, newly diagnosed Graves' patients had been taking antithyroid drugs.

Time point in this sample: newly diagnosed GD, antithyroid drugs for less than 3 months. Extracted PBMC RNA gave rise to the TCR library. Remarks on this clonotype: No antigen is known for it.

Study conclusions and caveats: The number of shared public clonotypes was higher in persistent patients (around 2,700) than new patients (more than 850).

CDR1 and CDR2 (germline): SGHRS, YFSETQ. Trimming removed 3 bases from V and 3 bases from J; junction bases left unmatched: 9. The CDR3 spans 15 residues. Combining iRepertoire HTBI primers with Arm-PCR of CDR3 regions, the authors built TCR beta libraries. One entry per CDR3 protein, called by TCRdb with MiXCR from the multiplex PCR reads. The table shows 400,000 to 500,000 distinct CDR3 sequences, with 14% to 15% occurring only once. These same data were also listed under a study on T cells in Graves' hyperthyroidism and ophthalmopathy. Turning to that study: Criteria for exclusion of patients were uncontrolled infection, other autoimmune disease, pregnancy or lactation. The HTBI primer set served for first-round RT-PCR of the TCR CDR3.

The sequencing used peripheral blood mononuclear cells (PBMCs), collected at new diagnosis, from a patient treated with antithyroid drugs. This TCR was sampled from a woman in her forties with Graves disease. The rearrangement joins TRBV5-1 to TRBJ2-7; 7 nucleotides line up with TRBD1. The CDR3 DNA reads as TGCGCCAGCAGCTGGGCGACAGGGATGGACTACGAGCAGTACTTC. It encodes CASSWATGMDYEQYF.